The 19 T cell receptor beta chains below come from one sample, sequenced in a study of blood T cells in healthy people across ages. Using a J-beta primer mix together with a sample-barcoded 5' primer, a second PCR was run for about 7 to 12 cycles. One entry per CDR3 protein, called by TCRdb with MiXCR from the 5' RACE reads. The sample includes about 1.8 million distinct CDR3 sequences, just under 50% of them seen just once. Sequencing was done on a sample of blood. These receptors were collected from a woman in her thirties or forties in good health.

As to this clonotype: One end of the junction fails to match germline, which may point to a read error. The J gene is TRBJ2-3, the V gene TRBV11-2; D might be TRBD2 (5 bases). The CDR3 loop spans 13 amino acids. The germline gives CDR1 SGHAT, CDR2 FQNNGV. The DNA for the CDR3 is TGTGCCAGCTGCTTTGCGGGCCCAGATACGCAGTATTTT. As protein: CASCFAGPDTQYF.

This chain joins TRBV20-1 and TRBJ1-2, with unresolved D. Per germline, CDR1 DFQATT and CDR2 SNEGSKA (reference sequence). This CDR3 is built from 15 residues. Trimming shortened V by 3 bases and J by 2 bases, and 16 bases separated the two germline ends. The CDR3 reads CSASSGVTANYGYTF. The CDR3 coding sequence is TGCAGTGCTAGTTCCGGTGTTACAGCCAACTATGGCTACACCTTC.

The V and J genes are TRBV6-2 or TRBV6-3 and TRBJ2-1; 9 bases are shared with TRBD2. The J call could be wrong; TRBJ2-7 is a better fit for the DNA end. CDR1 is MNHEY and CDR2 is SVGEGT in the germline V gene. This CDR3 spans 16 amino acids. CDR3 DNA: TGTGCCAGCAGGCGCGCGGGGGGGCGAGGATACAATGAGCAGTACTTC. Its protein is CASRRAGGRGYNEQYF.

This clonotype has a handful of counts. The chain carries TRBV4-3 and TRBJ1-2, with D maybe TRBD1 (6 bases). The CDR3 is made up of 20 amino acids. Per germline, CDR1 LGHNA and CDR2 YSLEER. V shed 1 base and J shed 2 bases, with 26 bases lying between them. The CDR3 region has the DNA TGCGCCAGCAGCCAAGTCCTTCCAGGACAGAAGCTACCCTTAAACTATGGCTACACCTTC. Protein product: CASSQVLPGQKLPLNYGYTF.

The genes are TRBV2 and TRBJ2-7; maybe TRBD1 (6 bases). CDR1 is SNHLY, CDR2 FYNNEI, per germline. The V end was cut by 3 bases, the J end by 2 bases, with 11 bases between. The CDR3 is 14 residues long. The CDR3 sequence is CASSDVDRTYEQYF. As DNA, the CDR3 is TGTGCCAGCAGTGATGTGGACAGAACCTACGAGCAGTACTTC.

About this clonotype itself: One end of the junction does not line up with germline, which may come from a read error. The chain couples TRBV7-6 to TRBJ2-4; 8 nucleotides agree with TRBD1. TRBJ2-7 matches the DNA end more closely, so the J call is doubtful. There are 17 residues in the CDR3. Looked up from germline, CDR1 is SGHVS and CDR2 is FNYEAQ. CDR3 in amino acids: CTSSLGSGGRGLDEQYF. CDR3 bases: TGTACCAGCAGCTTAGGCTCCGGGGGCAGGGGGCTTGACGAGCAGTACTTC.

The table lists this clonotype with a few counts. The chain links TRBV10-3 to TRBJ2-1; D unresolved. The CDR3 contains 14 residues. The germline gives CDR1 ENHRY, CDR2 SYGVKD. Trimming cost V 6 bases and J 7 bases, with 16 bases left between them. The CDR3 sequence: CAISHAAPRNEQFF. The CDR3 DNA follows: TGTGCCATCAGCCACGCCGCCCCGAGAAATGAGCAGTTCTTC.

The sample holds many counts of this clonotype. This chain links TRBV7-2 with TRBJ2-1; the match to TRBD1 covers 8 bases. The CDR3 sequence is 14 residues long. The germline CDR1 and CDR2 sequences are SGHTA and FQGNSA. Trimming cost V 2 bases and J 7 bases; bases outside gene matches: 4. The CDR3 region has the DNA TGTGCCAGCAGCTTAACCGGGACAGGAAATGAGCAGTTCTTC. This translates into CASSLTGTGNEQFF.

This clonotype turned up a few times. V gene TRBV7-9 combines with J gene TRBJ1-2; D gene ambiguous. Deletions cut 5 bases from V and 6 bases from J, with 7 bases between. Germline V gives CDR1 SEHNR, CDR2 FQNEAQ (reference sequence). CDR3 length: 11 amino acids. Written as DNA, the CDR3 is TGTGCCAGCAGCACTAGTAATGGCTACACCTTC. It is translated as CASSTSNGYTF.

The chain joins TRBV28 to TRBJ1-1, with TRBD1 as a possible D gene (6 bases). Trimming left V 3 bases short and J 5 bases short, with 13 bases between. CDR1 is MDHEN, CDR2 SYDVKM, per germline. The CDR3 totals 14 residues. The CDR3 DNA follows: TGTGCCAGCAGTTTTACTGGGGGCCGAACTGAAGCTTTCTTT. It specifies CASSFTGGRTEAFF.

The chain links TRBV20-1 to TRBJ2-7; the D gene is possibly TRBD1 (5 bases). The V end was cut by 1 base, the J end by 1 base, with 11 bases between. Germline values: CDR1 DFQATT, CDR2 SNEGSKA (reference sequence). This CDR3 comprises 14 residues. The CDR3 DNA is TGCAGTGCTAGAGCGACAGAGGCTTCCTACGAGCAGTACTTC. Protein product: CSARATEASYEQYF.

The chain combines TRBV11-2 with TRBJ2-1; possible D gene TRBD2, 6 bases. Germline values: CDR1 SGHAT, CDR2 FQNNGV. The V end was cut by 5 bases, the J end by 4 bases, with 18 bases between. This CDR3 comprises 16 residues. The CDR3 DNA reads TGTGCCAGCAGCCTAGCGACCGGGACTGCGTACAATGAGCAGTTCTTC. It yields the protein CASSLATGTAYNEQFF. Filled out from reference TRBV11-2 and TRBJ2-1, the complete variable domain reads EAGVAQSPRYKIIEKRQSVAFWCNPISGHATLYWYQQILGQGPKLLIQFQNNGVVDDSQLPKDRFSAERLKGVDSTLKIQPAKLEDSAVYLCASSLATGTAYNEQFFGPGTRLTVL.

The chain carries TRBV29-1 and TRBJ2-5; D gene uncertain. The V and J ends lost 8 bases and 5 bases respectively, with 12 bases between them. Germline CDR1 and CDR2: SQVTM and ANQGSEA. This CDR3 has 11 amino acids. In DNA, the CDR3 is TGCAGCTCCCGATGGATGGAGACCCAGTACTTC. Its protein is CSSRWMETQYF.

This clonotype was counted between two and nine times. The chain carries TRBV12-3 or TRBV12-4 and TRBJ2-5; D unresolved. CDR3 length: 13 amino acids. V lost 6 bases and J lost 1, with 9 bases in between. The CDR3, as DNA: TGTGCCAGCAGAGGACCGACCCAAGAGACCCAGTACTTC. It is translated as CASRGPTQETQYF.

This sequence joins TRBV5-4 and TRBJ1-2; D call uncertain. The germline V and J ends were trimmed by 0 bases and 6 bases, with 15 bases remaining between them. Per germline, CDR1 SGHNT and CDR2 YYREEE (reference sequence). This CDR3 is built from 15 residues. For the CDR3, the DNA is TGTGCCAGCAGCTTGGAGCTGACCCCAGGCGATGGCTACACCTTC. The encoded protein is CASSLELTPGDGYTF.

There are a few counts of this clonotype. The chain is built from TRBV4-2 and TRBJ1-6; D perhaps matches TRBD1 (6 bases). The germline CDR1 and CDR2 sequences are LGHNA and YNFKEQ. V lost 1 base to trimming and J lost 14 bases, with 18 bases between them. There are 15 residues in the CDR3. Written as DNA, the CDR3 is TGTGCCAGCAGCCAAGGAGGACAGAACAGGCGCGCCCTCCACTTT. It specifies CASSQGGQNRRALHF.

This clonotype was recorded only once. The chain is built from TRBV25-1 and TRBJ2-1, with 11 bases fitting TRBD2. This CDR3 contains 17 residues. The germline V gene has CDR1 MGHDK and CDR2 SYGVNS. V lost 8 bases and J lost 4; bases outside the gene matches: 13. CDR3 nucleotide sequence: TGTGCCAGCCGCTCTCTAGCGGGGGGCACAGATTACAATGAGCAGTTCTTC. This codes for CASRSLAGGTDYNEQFF.

This rearrangement joins TRBV18 to TRBJ2-1; 8 positions agree with TRBD2. This CDR3 region has 16 residues. CDR1 and CDR2 (germline): KGHSH, LQKENI. Trimming took 5 bases from V and 0 from J; bases not matched to a gene: 6. For the CDR3, the DNA is TGTGCCAGCTCATCCTGGACTAGCAACTCCTACAATGAGCAGTTCTTC. Translation gives CASSSWTSNSYNEQFF.

The chain joins TRBV20-1 to TRBJ1-3, with 7 bases that match TRBD1. V trimming: 8 bases; J trimming: 8 bases; junction bases outside the gene matches: 18. There are 15 residues in the CDR3. Germline CDR1 DFQATT, CDR2 SNEGSKA (reference sequence). For the CDR3, the DNA is TGCAGTACCGACCGGGACAGCGCTGATTATTACACCATATATTTT. This codes for CSTDRDSADYYTIYF.